This T cell receptor beta chain was sequenced for a study of CD8 T cells in Susac syndrome. It was with random hexamers that roughly 0.5 to 1 ug RNA was reverse transcribed. Amplification of TCR beta CDR3 across 54 Vbeta and 13 Jbeta was performed with immunoSEQ multiplex PCR. Using its own MiXCR run on the immunoSEQ multiplex PCR reads, TCRdb lists one record per CDR3 protein. The sample lists 110,000 or so distinct CDR3 sequences, 92% occurring once. The CDR3 length is 15 residues. Germline V gives CDR1 LNHDA, CDR2 SQIVND (reference sequence). Trimming took off 6 bases at V and 0 bases at J, with 13 bases between the two ends. CD8+ and CD4+ T cells from blood underwent TCR beta sequencing. The controls, all healthy donors, were matched for age and sex. Both CD4+ and CD8+ T cells were negatively isolated, and TEMRA cells underwent FACS enrichment.

This chain links TRBV19 with TRBJ2-3, with D unresolved. This receptor was taken from a human donor in good health. Sequencing was done on a sample of CD8+ T cells from PBMCs. The CDR3 loop is CASSTDPSSTDTQYF. The CDR3 DNA sequence: TGTGCCAGTAGCACCGACCCTTCTAGCACAGATACGCAGTATTTT.